What follows are 10 T cell receptor beta chains derived from one specimen sequenced in a study of T cells in localized non-small cell lung cancer. The protocol was immunoSEQ multiplex PCR, while the TCRdb copy is restricted to in-frame clones and leaves out a portion. The table has 60,000 or so clones, roughly 76% seen once. The source was PBMCs, collected before any cancer treatment. These receptors were collected from a man aged 40 to 70 with stage II lung adenocarcinoma.

The chain recombines TRBV18 with TRBJ2-7, with TRBD2 as a possible D gene (5 bases). V lost 3 bases and J lost 2, with 11 bases in between. Per the germline V gene, CDR1 is KGHSH and CDR2 is LQKENI. The CDR3 spans 14 residues. CDR3 sequence reads: CASSPLDGTYEQYF. The CDR3 region has the DNA TGTGCCAGCTCACCTTTGGACGGGACCTACGAGCAGTACTTC.

The chain couples TRBV5-4 to TRBJ2-7, with D hard to call. With 1 base removed from V and 7 bases from J, the gap between germline ends came to 12 bases. The germline V gene has CDR1 SGHNT and CDR2 YYREEE (reference sequence). The CDR3 is 13 residues long. CDR3 coding DNA: TGTGCCAGCAGCTTGAACGGCCTGTGGGAGCAGTACTTC. Translated, it gives CASSLNGLWEQYF. The whole variable domain, filled in from reference TRBV5-4 and TRBJ2-7, reads ETGVTQSPTHLIKTRGQQVTLRCSSQSGHNTVSWYQQALGQGPQFIFQYYREEENGRGNFPPRFSGLQFPNYSSELNVNALELDDSALYLCASSLNGLWEQYFGPGTRLTVT.

J is TRBJ2-6 and V is TRBV7-3; TRBD2 is a possible D gene (6 bases). CDR1 and CDR2 from the germline V gene are SGHTA and FQGTGA. Deletions cut 3 bases from V and 0 bases from J, with 9 bases between. The CDR3 is 16 amino acids. CDR3 nucleotide sequence: TGTGCCAGCAGCTTCGGAGGGAGCTCTGGGGCCAACGTCCTGACTTTC. Its translation is CASSFGGSSGANVLTF.

The chain uses TRBV5-5 and TRBJ2-7; perhaps TRBD1 as D (6 bases). V was shortened by 0 bases and J by 3 bases, with 10 bases between the two germline ends. This CDR3 contains 14 residues. Germline CDR1 is SGHKS and CDR2 is YYEKEE (reference sequence). The CDR3 DNA is TGTGCCAGCAGCTTGGCAGGGGTTGACTACGAGCAGTACTTC. Its translation: CASSLAGVDYEQYF. The full variable domain, rest sourced from reference TRBV5-5 and TRBJ2-7, is DAGVTQSPTHLIKTRGQQVTLRCSPISGHKSVSWYQQVLGQGPQFIFQYYEKEERGRGNFPDRFSARQFPNYSSELNVNALLLGDSALYLCASSLAGVDYEQYFGPGTRLTVT.

Notes on this clone: At one end the junction does not follow the germline gene, possibly because of a read error. In the same sample, other DNA sequences code for this CDR3. V is TRBV7-9 and J is TRBJ2-7; D not certain. Looked up from germline, CDR1 is SEHNR and CDR2 is FQNEAQ (reference sequence). The CDR3 has 13 residues. The CDR3: CASSRSDSYEQYF. CDR3 nucleotide sequence: TGCGCCAGCAGTAGGTCGGATTCCTACGAGCAGTACTTC.

The chain joins TRBV29-1 to TRBJ1-5, with 9 bases that match TRBD1. Trimming took 4 bases from V and 6 from J; bases not matched to a gene: 4. Germline loops: CDR1 SQVTM, CDR2 ANQGSEA. There are 13 residues in the CDR3. The CDR3 DNA follows: TGCAGCGTTGCACAGGGGGCAGGTCAGCCCCAGCATTTT. Amino acid sequence: CSVAQGAGQPQHF.

A few counts support this clone. The gene calls are TRBV5-1 and TRBJ2-2; perhaps D is TRBD1 or TRBD2 (5 bases each). The CDR3 is 16 amino acids. CDR1 and CDR2 (germline): SGHRS, YFSETQ. Trimming took off 2 bases at V and 3 bases at J, with 14 bases between the two ends. CDR3 in DNA: TGCGCCAGCAGCTTCGTTGGGGGTTTGGACACCGGGGAGCTGTTTTTT. Amino acid sequence: CASSFVGGLDTGELFF.

This clone was observed once. The chain uses TRBV5-4 and TRBJ2-1; possibly TRBD1 for D (7 bases). Germline V gene sequence: CDR1 SGHNT, CDR2 YYREEE (reference sequence). V was pared by 0 bases and J by 5 bases, with 15 bases between. There are 16 residues in the CDR3. CDR3 region: CASSLGGGGAHNEQFF. The CDR3 DNA reads TGTGCCAGCAGCTTGGGAGGGGGCGGGGCACACAATGAGCAGTTCTTC.

The chain employs TRBV9 and TRBJ1-3, with TRBD1 as a possible D gene (6 bases). This CDR3 has 16 residues. Looked up from germline, CDR1 is SGDLS and CDR2 is YYNGEE. The V gene lost 2 bases and the J gene lost 0 bases, with 12 bases spanning the gap. Here the CDR3 DNA reads TGTGCCAGCAGCGTCCAGGGGACGAGCTCTGGAAACACCATATATTTT. Its protein is CASSVQGTSSGNTIYF.

This chain joins TRBV4-1 and TRBJ2-1; TRBD2 matches at 10 bases. V gave up 1 base and J gave up 4 bases; unmatched junction bases: 10. This CDR3 comprises 18 residues. Germline CDR1 is MGHRA and CDR2 is YSYEKL. The CDR3 sequence: CASSQVDMGLATYNEQFF. CDR3 in DNA: TGCGCCAGCAGCCAAGTAGATATGGGACTAGCGACATACAATGAGCAGTTCTTC.